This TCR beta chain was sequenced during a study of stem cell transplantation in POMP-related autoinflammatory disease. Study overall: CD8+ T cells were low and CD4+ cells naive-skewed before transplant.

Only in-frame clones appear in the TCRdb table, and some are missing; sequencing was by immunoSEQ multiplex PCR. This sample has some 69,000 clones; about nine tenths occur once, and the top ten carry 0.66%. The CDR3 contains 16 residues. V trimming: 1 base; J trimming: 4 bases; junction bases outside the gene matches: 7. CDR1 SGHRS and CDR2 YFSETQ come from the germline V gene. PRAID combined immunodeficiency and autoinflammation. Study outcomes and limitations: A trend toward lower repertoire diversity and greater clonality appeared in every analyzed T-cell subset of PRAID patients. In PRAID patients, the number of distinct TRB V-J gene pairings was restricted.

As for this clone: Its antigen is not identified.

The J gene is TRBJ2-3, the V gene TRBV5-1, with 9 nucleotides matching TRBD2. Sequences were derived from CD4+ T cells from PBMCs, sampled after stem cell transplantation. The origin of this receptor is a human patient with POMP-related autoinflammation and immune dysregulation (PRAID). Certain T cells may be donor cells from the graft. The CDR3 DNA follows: TGCGCCAGCAGCTTGTTAGGTAGCGGGAGTGCAGATACGCAGTATTTT. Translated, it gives CASSLLGSGSADTQYF.